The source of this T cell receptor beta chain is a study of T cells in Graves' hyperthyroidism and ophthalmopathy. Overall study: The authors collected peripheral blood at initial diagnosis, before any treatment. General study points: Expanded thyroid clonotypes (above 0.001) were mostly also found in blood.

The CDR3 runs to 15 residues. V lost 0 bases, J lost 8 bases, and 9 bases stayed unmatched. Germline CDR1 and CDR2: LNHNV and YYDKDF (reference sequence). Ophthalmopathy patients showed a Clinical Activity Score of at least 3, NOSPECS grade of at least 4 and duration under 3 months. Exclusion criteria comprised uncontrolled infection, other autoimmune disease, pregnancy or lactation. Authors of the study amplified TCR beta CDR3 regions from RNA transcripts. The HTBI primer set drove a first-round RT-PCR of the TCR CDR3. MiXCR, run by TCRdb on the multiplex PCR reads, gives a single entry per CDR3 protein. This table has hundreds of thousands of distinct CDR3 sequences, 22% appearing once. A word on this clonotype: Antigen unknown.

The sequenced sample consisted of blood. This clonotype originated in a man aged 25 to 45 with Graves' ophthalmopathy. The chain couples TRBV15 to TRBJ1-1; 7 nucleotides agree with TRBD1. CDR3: CATSREGDSRREAFF. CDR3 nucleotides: TGTGCCACCAGCAGAGAAGGGGACAGCCGTCGGGAAGCTTTCTTT.